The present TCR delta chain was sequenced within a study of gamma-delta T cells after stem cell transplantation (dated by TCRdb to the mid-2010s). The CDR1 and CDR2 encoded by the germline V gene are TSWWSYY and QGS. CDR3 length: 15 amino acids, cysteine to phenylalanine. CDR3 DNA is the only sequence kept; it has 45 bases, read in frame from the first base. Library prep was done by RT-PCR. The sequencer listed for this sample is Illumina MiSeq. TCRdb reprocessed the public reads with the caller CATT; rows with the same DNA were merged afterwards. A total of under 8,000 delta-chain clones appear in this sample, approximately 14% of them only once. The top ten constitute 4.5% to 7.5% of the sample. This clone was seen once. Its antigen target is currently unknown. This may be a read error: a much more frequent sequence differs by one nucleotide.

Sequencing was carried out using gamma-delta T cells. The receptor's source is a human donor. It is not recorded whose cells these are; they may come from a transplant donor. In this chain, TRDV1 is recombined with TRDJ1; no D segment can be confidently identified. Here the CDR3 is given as CALGFRVRASDRLIF. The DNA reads TGTGCTCTTGGGTTTAGGGTGAGGGCATCCGATAGACTCATCTTT.